One and the same sample provided the 27 T cell receptor beta chains below, sequenced in a study of shared clonotypes between healthy human individuals. Profiling relied on immunoSEQ multiplex PCR, and the TCRdb table lists in-frame clones only, not all of them. The table records about 1.5 million clones, roughly 95% of them present only once. The sequenced material came from naive CD4+ T cells sorted from blood. Subset given: CD45RA+ positively selected. Receptors originate from a man aged 30 to 45 in good health.

The V gene is TRBV5-4, the J gene TRBJ2-7, with D hard to call. This CDR3 region has 12 residues. The germline V gene has CDR1 SGHNT and CDR2 YYREEE (reference sequence). Trimming took off 3 bases at V and 3 bases at J, with 7 bases between the two ends. CDR3 DNA sequence: TGTGCCAGCAGCTCACCGAACTACGAGCAGTACTTC. Its translation: CASSSPNYEQYF.

The chain combines TRBV9 with TRBJ2-1; 7 nucleotides match TRBD1. Germline CDR1 reads SGDLS; CDR2 reads YYNGEE. Trimming cost V 0 bases and J 6 bases; bases outside gene matches: 9. The CDR3 has 16 amino acids. CDR3 nucleotide sequence: TGTGCCAGCAGCGTAGTAGGTGAGACAGGGAGCAATGAGCAGTTCTTC. Protein: CASSVVGETGSNEQFF.

V usage is TRBV4-3 and J usage is TRBJ2-2, with a tentative D call TRBD2 (6 bases). V was cut by 0 bases and J by 6 bases, with 14 bases left in between. The CDR3 is 16 amino acids. Per germline, CDR1 LGHNA and CDR2 YSLEER. The CDR3 nucleotides are TGCGCCAGCAGCCAAGATTTGAACCCGGGGGCCGGGGAGCTGTTTTTT. Amino acid sequence: CASSQDLNPGAGELFF.

The chain has TRBV30 and TRBJ1-1; D gene ambiguous. The ends were cut back, 1 base at V and 3 bases at J, with 3 bases in the middle. Germline V gene sequence: CDR1 GTSNPN, CDR2 SVGIG (reference sequence). The CDR3 runs 11 residues. CDR3 coding DNA: TGTGCCTGGAGTGGGGACACTGAAGCTTTCTTT. Amino acids: CAWSGDTEAFF.

This clone came up once. CDR3: CASSNDPLNTEAFF. CDR3 nucleotide sequence: TGCGCCAGCAGCAACGACCCCTTGAACACTGAAGCTTTCTTT. This sequence joins TRBV5-1 and TRBJ1-1; D not certain. CDR1 SGHRS and CDR2 YFSETQ come from the germline V gene. There are 14 residues in the CDR3. The ends were cut back, 4 bases at V and 0 bases at J, with 10 bases in the middle.

The rearrangement joins TRBV5-6 to TRBJ1-5; D call uncertain. The CDR3 loop spans 14 amino acids. The germline V and J ends were trimmed by 1 base and 5 bases, with 10 bases remaining between them. Germline-derived CDR1 and CDR2 are SGHDT and YYEEEE. Written as DNA, the CDR3 is TGTGCCAGCAGCTTGATTCGCGGGGATCAGCCCCAGCATTTT. Encoded protein: CASSLIRGDQPQHF.

The chain uses TRBV10-3 and TRBJ2-1; no clear D. Germline CDR1 ENHRY, CDR2 SYGVKD. V was cut by 4 bases and J by 0 bases, with 7 bases left in between. This CDR3 comprises 14 residues. Here the CDR3 DNA reads TGTGCCATCAGTGCCAGTAGCTCCTACAATGAGCAGTTCTTC. It yields the protein CAISASSSYNEQFF.

V is TRBV18 and J is TRBJ1-1; no clear D gene. The V end was cut by 3 bases, the J end by 3 bases, with 8 bases between. This CDR3 has 13 residues. Germline V lookup: CDR1 KGHSH, CDR2 LQKENI. This CDR3 reads CASSPNSHTEAFF. The CDR3 coding sequence is TGTGCCAGCTCACCGAATTCGCACACTGAAGCTTTCTTT.

The chain employs TRBV5-6 and TRBJ1-3; no reliable D call. Germline CDR1 is SGHDT and CDR2 is YYEEEE. V lost 0 bases and J 2 bases, leaving 15 bases between the germline ends. This CDR3 region has 17 residues. The CDR3 region is CASSLVRRETAGNTIYF. The CDR3 DNA reads TGTGCCAGCAGCTTGGTGCGGCGGGAGACCGCTGGAAACACCATATATTTT.

This chain joins TRBV5-4 and TRBJ1-4; D ambiguous. The CDR3 spans 14 residues. Germline CDR1 SGHNT, CDR2 YYREEE (reference sequence). Trimming took 0 bases from V and 4 from J, leaving 7 bases between them. Here the CDR3 reads CASSLADGNEKLFF. CDR3 in DNA: TGTGCCAGCAGCTTGGCGGACGGTAATGAAAAACTGTTTTTT.

V usage is TRBV13 and J usage is TRBJ1-2, with TRBD1 matching over 8 bases. This CDR3 is built from 13 residues. In germline, CDR1 is PRHDT, CDR2 FYEKMQ (reference sequence). After removal of 5 bases from V and 3 bases from J, the junction contained 2 bases not matched to a gene. The CDR3 loop is CASSRQGYYGYTF. CDR3 coding DNA: TGTGCCAGCAGCCGACAGGGGTACTATGGCTACACCTTC.

This clone was counted once. The gene calls are TRBV28 and TRBJ1-2; D uncertain. V was pared by 6 bases and J by 2 bases, with 25 bases between. From germline, CDR1 is MDHEN and CDR2 SYDVKM. The CDR3 covers 18 residues. CDR3 protein: CASRPTFTRSGANYGYTF. In nucleotides, the CDR3 is TGTGCCAGCAGACCTACTTTTACAAGGTCGGGCGCCAACTATGGCTACACCTTC.

The J gene is TRBJ2-3, the V gene TRBV6-1, with D perhaps TRBD2 (5 bases). Germline CDR1 MNHNS, CDR2 SASEGT. The V and J ends lost 3 bases and 4 bases respectively, with 8 bases between them. There are 13 residues in the CDR3. The CDR3 DNA reads TGTGCCAGCAGTGATGGGAGTCCAGATACGCAGTATTTT. As protein: CASSDGSPDTQYF.

This clone has just one count. The rearrangement uses TRBV11-2 and TRBJ2-2, with D uncertain. The CDR3 has 15 residues. Trimming took 6 bases from V and 6 from J, leaving 17 bases between them. Germline loops: CDR1 SGHAT, CDR2 FQNNGV. This CDR3 is CASRGRAMGSGELFF. CDR3 coding DNA: TGTGCCAGCAGGGGCCGGGCCATGGGATCCGGGGAGCTGTTTTTT.

V is TRBV9 and J is TRBJ2-1; weak D call: TRBD2 (7 bases). Trimming stripped 2 bases from V and 3 bases from J, with 12 bases between. This CDR3 has 15 residues. In germline, CDR1 is SGDLS, CDR2 YYNGEE. The chain's CDR3 is CASSVEGGGYNEQFF. The CDR3 bases are TGTGCCAGCAGCGTGGAGGGAGGGGGCTACAATGAGCAGTTCTTC. Full variable domain (remainder filled in from reference TRBV9 and TRBJ2-1): DSGVTQTPKHLITATGQRVTLRCSPRSGDLSVYWYQQSLDQGLQFLIQYYNGEERAKGNILERFSAQQFPDLHSELNLSSLELGDSALYFCASSVEGGGYNEQFFGPGTRLTVL.

The CDR3 DNA reads TGTGCCAGCAGCACCAGGGGGCAGGAGACCCAGTACTTC. Protein: CASSTRGQETQYF. The V gene is TRBV7-6, the J gene TRBJ2-5; 8 nucleotides match TRBD1. Germline V gene sequence: CDR1 SGHVS, CDR2 FNYEAQ. The CDR3 is 13 amino acids. V was clipped by 5 bases and J by 5 bases; unmatched bases: 4.

The genes are TRBV27 and TRBJ1-5, with D maybe TRBD1 (6 bases). Germline CDR1 reads MNHEY; CDR2 reads SMNVEV (reference sequence). Trimming removed 3 bases at V and 1 base at J, with 13 bases between. The CDR3 consists of 16 residues. The CDR3 here is CASSLKAGASNQPQHF. The CDR3 DNA follows: TGTGCCAGCAGTTTGAAAGCGGGGGCAAGCAATCAGCCCCAGCATTTT.

This rearrangement joins TRBV5-1 to TRBJ2-3; D may be TRBD1 or TRBD2 (6 bases each). V dropped 0 bases and J dropped 6 bases, with 17 bases sitting between them. Germline assignment: CDR1 SGHRS and CDR2 YFSETQ. The CDR3 has 16 residues. CDR3 region: CASSLVGGGGWDTQYF. The CDR3 region has the DNA TGCGCCAGCAGCTTGGTAGGGGGAGGCGGATGGGATACGCAGTATTTT.

A word on this clone: Within the sample, other DNA sequences also encode this same CDR3. The chain couples TRBV5-1 to TRBJ2-1; 9 bases fit TRBD2. V was pared by 8 bases and J by 6 bases, with 3 bases of the junction left unmatched. The CDR3 sequence is 12 residues long. The V gene's germline CDR1 is SGHRS and CDR2 YFSETQ. CDR3 region: CASSGSGNEQFF. The CDR3, as DNA: TGCGCCAGTAGCGGGAGTGGCAATGAGCAGTTCTTC.

For the CDR3, the DNA is TGTGCCAGCAGCCCCCTAGCGGGTATAGGGACTAGCGGGCGGTCATACGAGCAGTACTTC. Translated, it gives CASSPLAGIGTSGRSYEQYF. J is TRBJ2-7 and V is TRBV2; 12 bases fit TRBD2. The ends lost 6 bases at V and 4 bases at J; junction bases unmatched: 22. The germline V gene has CDR1 SNHLY and CDR2 FYNNEI. CDR3 size: 20 residues. Full variable domain (remainder filled in from reference TRBV2 and TRBJ2-7): EPEVTQTPSHQVTQMGQEVILRCVPISNHLYFYWYRQILGQKVEFLVSFYNNEISEKSEIFDDQFSVERPDGSNFTLKIRSTKLEDSAMYFCASSPLAGIGTSGRSYEQYFGPGTRLTVT.

The CDR3 here is CASSLNPISGDGYTF. The CDR3 DNA reads as TGTGCCAGCAGCCTTAACCCCATCTCCGGGGATGGCTACACCTTC. This chain uses TRBV11-2 with TRBJ1-2; D remains ambiguous. This CDR3 is built from 15 residues. V was pared by 5 bases and J by 6 bases, with 19 bases between. Germline V gene lookup returns CDR1 SGHAT and CDR2 FQNNGV.

This clone was counted a few times. This chain links TRBV18 with TRBJ2-2, with 9 nucleotides matching TRBD2. The CDR3 totals 14 residues. The germline V gene has CDR1 KGHSH and CDR2 LQKENI. V gave up 5 bases and J gave up 7 bases; unmatched junction bases: 5. The CDR3 loop is CASSTGLAVGELFF. The CDR3 bases are TGTGCCAGCTCAACGGGACTAGCAGTCGGGGAGCTGTTTTTT.

The rearrangement joins TRBV9 to TRBJ2-6; D remains unclear. Trimming took off 4 bases at V and 3 bases at J, with 14 bases between the two ends. Germline CDR1 is SGDLS and CDR2 is YYNGEE. This CDR3 region has 16 residues. The CDR3 is CASSRGIAVGANVLTF. CDR3 DNA: TGTGCCAGCAGCCGAGGCATCGCCGTTGGGGCCAACGTCCTGACTTTC.

V usage is TRBV28 and J usage is TRBJ2-5; D possibly corresponds to TRBD2 (6 bases). V was shortened by 5 bases and J by 6 bases, with 16 bases between the two germline ends. This CDR3 has 14 amino acids. The germline V gene encodes CDR1 MDHEN and CDR2 SYDVKM. This chain's CDR3 is CASSIGTFAKTQYF. In nucleotides, the CDR3 is TGTGCCAGCAGTATCGGGACTTTCGCAAAGACCCAGTACTTC.

The CDR3 loop reads CASRADRGNTGELFF. The CDR3 coding sequence is TGTGCCAGCAGGGCGGACAGGGGGAACACCGGGGAGCTGTTTTTT. The chain combines TRBV2 with TRBJ2-2; 9 nucleotides match TRBD1. Germline CDR1 is SNHLY and CDR2 is FYNNEI. CDR3 length: 15 residues. V was clipped by 6 bases and J by 1 base; unmatched bases: 3.

V and J are TRBV21-1 and TRBJ2-5; the table calls TRBD2, which could not be checked here. TRBV21-1 has pseudogene status. The CDR3 totals 14 residues. CDR3 residues: CASNGIAGSETQYF. The CDR3 bases are TGTGCCAGCAACGGGATAGCGGGTAGTGAGACCCAGTACTTC.

The chain links TRBV5-1 to TRBJ2-5; the D is unclear. Germline assignment: CDR1 SGHRS and CDR2 YFSETQ. V was shortened by 3 bases and J by 0 bases, with 9 bases between the two germline ends. CDR3 size: 14 residues. The CDR3 DNA follows: TGCGCCAGCAGCTCCCTGGGTCACCAAGAGACCCAGTACTTC. Its protein product is CASSSLGHQETQYF.